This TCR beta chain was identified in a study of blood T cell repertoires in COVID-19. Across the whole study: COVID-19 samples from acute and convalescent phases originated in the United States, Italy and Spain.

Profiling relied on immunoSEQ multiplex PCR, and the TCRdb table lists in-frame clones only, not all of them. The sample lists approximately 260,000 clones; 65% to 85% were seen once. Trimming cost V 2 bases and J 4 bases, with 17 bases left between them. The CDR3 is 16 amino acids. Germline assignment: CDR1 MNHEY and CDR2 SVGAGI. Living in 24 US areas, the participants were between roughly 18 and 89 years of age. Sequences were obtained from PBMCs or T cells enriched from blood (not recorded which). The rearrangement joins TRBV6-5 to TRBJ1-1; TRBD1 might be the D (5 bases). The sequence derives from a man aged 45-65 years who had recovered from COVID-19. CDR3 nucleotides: TGTGCCAGCAGTTACACACATTTCGGGGGAACCACTGAAGCTTTCTTT. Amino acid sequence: CASSYTHFGGTTEAFF.